This T cell receptor (beta chain) appears in the sequencing data of a study of shared clonotypes between healthy human individuals. Findings of the study overall: The researchers took only blood, and tissue repertoires probably look different. When naive CD4 clonotypes were compared across four donors, around 5% were shared.

Germline CDR1 reads MDHEN; CDR2 reads SYDVKM. The J segment lost 7 bases and the V segment lost 6 bases, leaving 10 bases of the junction unmatched. The CDR3 consists of 14 residues. Data came from immunoSEQ multiplex PCR; TCRdb stores just in-frame clones and leaves some out. The table lists 2 million to 2.5 million clones, less than 95% of them singletons, with approximately 0.4% in the top ten. There were no recent acute infections or vaccinations among the donors, who were healthy HIV-negative adults. A remark on this clone: Its target is not known.

Material: naive CD4+ T cells from PBMCs. The sample's subset: CD45RA+ positively selected. The V call is TRBV28, the J call TRBJ2-5; TRBD1 aligns across 8 bases. The sequence was collected from a young man in good health. Some clones in this sample may be carry-over from other donors' samples. The CDR3 region has the DNA TGTGCCAGCAGAAGGGACAGGTGGGTCGCGACCCAGTACTTC. Translation gives CASRRDRWVATQYF.